The 25 T cell receptor beta chains presented below share a single source sample, sequenced in a study of neurological immune-mediated disorders. TCRdb reprocessed the 5' RACE reads via MiXCR and lists one record per CDR3 protein. The sample shows more than 40,000 distinct CDR3 sequences, approximately 3% of them seen only once. Sequenced input: PBMCs. The source is a woman aged 50 to 65 with multiple sclerosis.

This clonotype came up many times. The genes are TRBV3-1 and TRBJ2-7; possibly TRBD1 or TRBD2 for D (5 bases each). The V gene lost 5 bases and the J gene lost 1 base, with 12 bases spanning the gap. This CDR3 has 14 amino acids. Per germline, CDR1 LGHDT and CDR2 YNNKEL (reference sequence). The CDR3 sequence: CASSSRDGSYEQYF. CDR3 DNA: TGTGCCAGCAGCTCCCGGGACGGATCCTACGAGCAGTACTTC.

This clonotype was seen ten or more times. The J gene is TRBJ2-2, the V gene TRBV2, with TRBD2 matching 8 bases. J was trimmed by 6 bases and V by 4 bases; bases with no gene match: 10. CDR3 length equals 16 residues. The germline gives CDR1 SNHLY, CDR2 FYNNEI. CDR3 loop: CASSVVTGGPAGELFF. The CDR3 region has the DNA TGTGCCAGCAGTGTAGTTACGGGAGGGCCCGCCGGGGAGCTGTTTTTT.

This clonotype was seen at least ten times. V usage is TRBV2 and J usage is TRBJ1-1; D remains ambiguous. This CDR3 spans 14 amino acids. V was shortened by 7 bases and J by 1 base, with 13 bases between the two germline ends. Germline V gene data show CDR1 as SNHLY and CDR2 as FYNNEI. The chain's CDR3 is CASKKETANTEAFF. For the CDR3, the DNA is TGTGCCAGCAAAAAGGAAACAGCGAACACTGAAGCTTTCTTT. The whole variable domain, filled in from reference TRBV2 and TRBJ1-1, reads EPEVTQTPSHQVTQMGQEVILRCVPISNHLYFYWYRQILGQKVEFLVSFYNNEISEKSEIFDDQFSVERPDGSNFTLKIRSTKLEDSAMYFCASKKETANTEAFFGQGTRLTVV.

This clonotype came up many times. The rearrangement joins TRBV20-1 to TRBJ2-5; no definite D call. There are 14 residues in the CDR3. V shed 7 bases and J shed 4 bases, with 19 bases lying between them. Germline CDR1 is DFQATT and CDR2 is SNEGSKA (reference sequence). The chain's CDR3 is CSVAKQDFLETQYF. The CDR3 DNA reads TGCAGTGTCGCAAAGCAGGATTTCTTAGAGACCCAGTACTTC.

There are many counts of this clonotype. The V call is TRBV3-1, the J call TRBJ1-5; D perhaps matches TRBD1 (6 bases). This CDR3 contains 20 residues. Per the germline V gene, CDR1 is LGHDT and CDR2 is YNNKEL (reference sequence). V lost 4 bases and J lost 4, with 29 bases in between. The CDR3 here is CASSLLPPGTTGQLNQPQHF. CDR3 DNA: TGTGCCAGCAGCCTACTCCCGCCAGGGACGACAGGCCAGTTGAATCAGCCCCAGCATTTT.

This clonotype was seen many times. The rearrangement links TRBV7-2 to TRBJ2-1; no clear D. Germline lookup yields CDR1 SGHTA and CDR2 FQGNSA. The CDR3 is 14 amino acids. Trimming pared 4 bases from V and 3 bases from J, leaving 10 bases between. The CDR3 DNA follows: TGTGCCAGCAGCTCCCGCCGGATCTACAATGAGCAGTTCTTC. Protein product: CASSSRRIYNEQFF.

This clonotype was counted ten times or more. The chain uses TRBV20-1 and TRBJ2-7; no clear D. The CDR3 runs to 12 residues. Trimming pared 6 bases from V and 2 bases from J, leaving 11 bases between. CDR1 is DFQATT, CDR2 SNEGSKA, per germline (reference sequence). This chain's CDR3 is CSAWTETYEQYV. CDR3 nucleotide sequence: TGCAGTGCATGGACGGAAACCTACGAGCAGTACGTC.

This clonotype was seen many times. The chain recombines TRBV7-2 with TRBJ2-5; D ambiguous. The germline V gene encodes CDR1 SGHTA and CDR2 FQGNSA. V shed 5 bases and J shed 5 bases, with 9 bases lying between them. This CDR3 is 12 amino acids long. The CDR3 here is CASSLDVETQYF. The CDR3 bases are TGTGCCAGCAGCCTCGACGTGGAGACCCAGTACTTC.

This clonotype was seen many times. J is TRBJ1-1 and V is TRBV7-8, with D unclear. CDR1 and CDR2 from the germline V gene are SGHVS and FQNEAQ. V lost 2 bases and J lost 0, with 13 bases in between. The CDR3 runs to 16 residues. CDR3 sequence (DNA): TGTGCCAGCAGCTTACGTCCGGGCAATCTGAACACTGAAGCTTTCTTT. Translating it yields CASSLRPGNLNTEAFF.

This clonotype occurred many times. The V and J genes are TRBV7-2 and TRBJ2-5; D tentatively fits TRBD1 or TRBD2 (5 bases each). The CDR3 sequence is 15 residues long. Trimming removed 5 bases at V and 2 bases at J, with 15 bases between. CDR1 SGHTA and CDR2 FQGNSA come from the germline V gene. The CDR3 DNA follows: TGTGCCAGCAGCCCCCAAGGGTGGGGGCAAGAGACCCAGTACTTC. Encoded protein: CASSPQGWGQETQYF.

This clonotype was seen repeatedly, ten times or more. The chain combines TRBV4-1 with TRBJ2-1; 9 positions agree with TRBD2. CDR3 length equals 20 residues. J lost 0 bases, V lost 0 bases, and 12 bases had no gene match. Germline V CDR1 and CDR2: MGHRA, YSYEKL. The CDR3 nucleotides are TGCGCCAGCAGCCAAGATTTCTGGGGCGGGGGGGCGATCTCCTACAATGAGCAGTTCTTC. It encodes CASSQDFWGGGAISYNEQFF.

This clonotype was observed many times. This sequence joins TRBV24-1 and TRBJ2-3; 9 positions agree with TRBD1. Germline CDR1 reads KGHDR; CDR2 reads SFDVKD. The CDR3 sequence is 15 residues long. Trimming at V came to 11 bases and at J to 2 bases, leaving 10 bases not matched to a gene. The CDR3 protein is CANTPRQGDTDTQYF. CDR3 DNA: TGTGCCAACACCCCCCGACAGGGGGACACAGATACGCAGTATTTT.

This clonotype was seen many times. The V call is TRBV12-3 or TRBV12-4, the J call TRBJ2-7, with TRBD2 matching 10 bases. The CDR3 is 15 residues long. The V segment lost 0 bases and the J segment 1 base; nucleotides outside the gene matches: 0. The CDR3 loop reads CASSLASGRSYEQYF. CDR3 in DNA: TGTGCCAGCAGTTTAGCTAGCGGGAGGTCCTACGAGCAGTACTTC.

This clonotype occurred many times. The rearrangement links TRBV5-1 to TRBJ2-1; perhaps TRBD1 as D (6 bases). The germline V gene encodes CDR1 SGHRS and CDR2 YFSETQ. The CDR3 loop spans 13 amino acids. Trimming pared 0 bases from V and 10 bases from J, leaving 11 bases between. In DNA, the CDR3 is TGCGCCAGCAGCTTGGCGACAGGTCAGGAGCAGTTCTTC. It is translated as CASSLATGQEQFF. The complete variable domain, with remaining parts taken from reference TRBV5-1 and TRBJ2-1, reads KAGVTQTPRYLIKTRGQQVTLSCSPISGHRSVSWYQQTPGQGLQFLFEYFSETQRNKGNFPGRFSGRQFSNSRSEMNVSTLELGDSALYLCASSLATGQEQFFGPGTRLTVL.

There are many counts of this clonotype. V gene TRBV27 combines with J gene TRBJ2-3; D may be TRBD1 or TRBD2 (5 bases each). The CDR3 runs to 14 residues. Trimming pared 5 bases from V and 0 bases from J, leaving 9 bases between. Germline assignment: CDR1 MNHEY and CDR2 SMNVEV (reference sequence). DNA for the CDR3: TGTGCCAGCAGTCCCGGGGACAGCACAGATACGCAGTATTTT. Translation gives CASSPGDSTDTQYF.

This clonotype came up many times. The chain links TRBV5-1 to TRBJ1-5, with 7 positions matching TRBD1. This CDR3 is built from 16 residues. The ends lost 0 bases at V and 5 bases at J; junction bases unmatched: 8. Germline V gene data show CDR1 as SGHRS and CDR2 as YFSETQ. As DNA, the CDR3 is TGCGCCAGCAGCTTGGACCCCGGGACAGACTATCAGCCCCAGCATTTT. This translates into CASSLDPGTDYQPQHF.

This clonotype has just a few counts. CDR3 in amino acids: CASSVLAGGPTSTDTQYF. CDR3 nucleotides: TGCGCCAGCAGTGTATTAGCGGGAGGCCCCACTAGCACAGATACGCAGTATTTT. The chain has TRBV10-2 and TRBJ2-3; 10 bases map to TRBD2. The CDR3 totals 18 residues. With 4 bases clipped from V and 0 bases from J, the junction kept 10 bases outside the gene matches. Germline V gives CDR1 WSHSY, CDR2 SAAADI.

This clonotype was detected many times. This rearrangement joins TRBV7-2 to TRBJ2-7; D tentatively fits TRBD1 or TRBD2 (5 bases each). The germline V gene has CDR1 SGHTA and CDR2 FQGNSA. The CDR3 extends over 14 amino acids. Trimming removed 5 bases from V and 1 base from J, with 12 bases in between. CDR3 nucleotide sequence: TGTGCCAGCAGCCGTGGGACGGAATCCTACGAGCAGTACTTC. It is translated as CASSRGTESYEQYF.

This clonotype was recorded at least ten times. This sequence joins TRBV6-6 and TRBJ2-3; TRBD2 agrees at 8 bases. The CDR3 has 18 amino acids. CDR1 and CDR2 (germline): MNHNY, SVGAGI (reference sequence). Trimming at V came to 7 bases and at J to 2 bases, leaving 17 bases not matched to a gene. CDR3 sequence reads: CASTQVSGRGSNTDTQYF. CDR3 DNA: TGTGCCAGCACCCAAGTCAGCGGGAGAGGGTCAAACACAGATACGCAGTATTTT.

This clonotype appeared many times. The chain employs TRBV15 and TRBJ1-3; possible D gene TRBD1, 5 bases. Looked up from germline, CDR1 is LNHNV and CDR2 is YYDKDF (reference sequence). The CDR3 is 16 amino acids. V was cut by 3 bases and J by 7 bases, with 19 bases left in between. The CDR3 region is CATSSGGGLSTNTIYF. As DNA, the CDR3 is TGTGCCACCAGCAGTGGGGGGGGTTTGAGTACGAACACCATATATTTT.

The table lists this clonotype with many counts. The chain links TRBV7-9 to TRBJ1-1; D is undetermined. V lost 11 bases and J 0 bases, leaving 13 bases between the germline ends. The CDR3 loop spans 13 amino acids. Germline V gene data show CDR1 as SEHNR and CDR2 as FQNEAQ (reference sequence). CDR3 nucleotides: TGTGCCCTGACGGCAGGATTGAACACTGAAGCTTTCTTT. It specifies CALTAGLNTEAFF.

This clonotype was recorded at least ten times. The gene calls are TRBV5-1 and TRBJ1-2, with TRBD1 identical over 8 bases. The CDR3 is 15 amino acids. In germline, CDR1 is SGHRS, CDR2 YFSETQ. J was trimmed by 2 bases and V by 4 bases; bases with no gene match: 7. CDR3 in amino acids: CASSAGQGSNYGYTF. For the CDR3, the DNA is TGCGCCAGCAGCGCAGGACAGGGCTCGAACTATGGCTACACCTTC.

This clonotype appeared many times. V gene TRBV12-3 or TRBV12-4 combines with J gene TRBJ2-7; weak D call: TRBD1 (6 bases). There are 14 residues in the CDR3. The V end lost 6 bases, the J end lost 1 base, and 13 bases lay between the germline ends. The CDR3 nucleotides are TGTGCCAGCAGGGAACAGGGCCTATCCTACGAGCAGTACTTC. Protein product: CASREQGLSYEQYF.

This clonotype was seen ten or more times. The J gene is TRBJ1-1, the V gene TRBV20-1; D uncertain. Trimming stripped 0 bases from V and 5 bases from J, with 16 bases between. This CDR3 region has 15 residues. Germline loops: CDR1 DFQATT, CDR2 SNEGSKA (reference sequence). The CDR3 sequence is CSAREPYGVGTEAFF. CDR3 nucleotides: TGCAGTGCTAGAGAGCCTTACGGGGTGGGAACTGAAGCTTTCTTT.

At least ten counts were recorded for this clonotype. The chain couples TRBV12-3 or TRBV12-4 to TRBJ2-2; D tentatively reads TRBD1 or TRBD2 (5 bases each). CDR3 length: 12 amino acids. V was cut by 5 bases and J by 6 bases, with 7 bases left in between. CDR3 coding DNA: TGTGCCAGCAGTGAGGGACCCGGGGAGCTGTTTTTT. Its protein is CASSEGPGELFF.